The clone carrying this T cell receptor (beta chain) showed up just a few times. Its antigen is not identified. The data belong to a study of T-cell memory formation after mild COVID-19. Whole-study context: TCR clusters showed largely donor specificity. Overall study findings and caveats: Confirmation was lacking for SARS-CoV-2 specificity of second-wave clones that peaked on day 37. Contracting clones localized mainly to CM and EM when CD4+ and mainly to EMRA when CD8+.

The CDR3 consists of 14 residues. V was cut by 6 bases and J by 3 bases, with 12 bases left in between. In TCRdb, the 5' RACE reads were re-called with MiXCR into one record per CDR3 protein. The table shows around 300,000 distinct CDR3 sequences, with approximately 19% occurring only once. The TCR comes from a man between 18 and 35 years old who had mild COVID-19 (a few samples of this study predate the infection). Cell type and time point are not known. The sequenced material came from PBMCs or a T cell subset sorted from them (not recorded which). The genes are TRBV12-3 or TRBV12-4 and TRBJ1-5; D uncertain. CDR3 protein: CASSLTWYNQPQHF. CDR3 in DNA: TGTGCCAGCAGCCTTACATGGTACAATCAGCCCCAGCATTTT.